This TCR beta chain was found in a study of identical twins. Study-level points and caveats: Twins' surplus sharing was weaker for beta out-of-frame sequences.

This clonotype showed up just a few times. Its target is unknown. cDNA carried unique molecular identifiers, and a universal primer site was added by template switching. TCRdb re-called the 5' RACE reads with MiXCR, one entry per CDR3 protein. Among roughly 690,000 distinct CDR3 sequences listed, roughly 6.2% were seen once. Input material: naive T cells sorted from blood. This clonotype was sampled from a man younger than 35 in good health.

CDR3 in amino acids: CASSRGLAGGLYF. The CDR3 DNA reads TGTGCCAGCAGCCGAGGACTAGCGGGAGGGTTGTACTTC. The chain links TRBV7-7 to TRBJ2-7, with 15 bases fitting TRBD2. This CDR3 spans 13 amino acids. Germline V gene data show CDR1 as SSHAT and CDR2 as FNYEAQ (reference sequence). With V trimmed by 5 bases and J by 12 bases, 5 bases remained unmatched. Supplemented by reference TRBV7-7 and TRBJ2-7, the full variable domain reads GAGVSQSPRYKVTKRGQDVTLRCDPISSHATLYWYQQALGQGPEFLTYFNYEAQPDKSGLPSDRFSAERPEGSISTLTIQRTEQRDSAMYRCASSRGLAGGLYFGPGTRLTVT.